Here is one TCR beta chain with its context. The data derive from a study of T-cell reconstitution after alpha-beta-depleted transplantation in children. The CDR3 runs to 16 residues. Germline V lookup: CDR1 KGHSH, CDR2 LQKENI. V trimming: 3 bases; J trimming: 7 bases; junction bases outside the gene matches: 8. Preparation of the TCRbeta library used unique molecular identifiers. One entry per CDR3 protein results from TCRdb running MiXCR on the PCR reads. The sample holds some 520,000 distinct CDR3 sequences, 30% to 35% seen once. This specimen was PBMCs from the stem cell graft donor, taken from the stem cell graft. This receptor was taken from a human donor who donated a stem cell graft to a child with aplastic anemia. The J gene is TRBJ1-6, the V gene TRBV18; 8 positions agree with TRBD1. CDR3 sequence: CASSPLGDRSNSPLHF. The CDR3 bases are TGTGCCAGCTCACCTTTGGGGGACAGGTCGAATTCACCCCTCCACTTT.